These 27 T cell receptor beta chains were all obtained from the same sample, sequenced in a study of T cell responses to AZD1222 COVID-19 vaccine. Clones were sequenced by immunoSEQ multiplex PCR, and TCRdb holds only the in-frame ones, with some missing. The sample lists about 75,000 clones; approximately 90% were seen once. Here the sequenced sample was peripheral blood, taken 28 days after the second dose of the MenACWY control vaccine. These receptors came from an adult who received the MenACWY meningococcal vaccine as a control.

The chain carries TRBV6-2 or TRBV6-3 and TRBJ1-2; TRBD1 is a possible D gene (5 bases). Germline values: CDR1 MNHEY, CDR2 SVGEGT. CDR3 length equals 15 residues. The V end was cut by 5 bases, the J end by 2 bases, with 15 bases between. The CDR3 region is CASSAPRQLNYGYTF. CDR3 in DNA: TGTGCCAGCAGTGCCCCCCGACAGCTCAACTATGGCTACACCTTC.

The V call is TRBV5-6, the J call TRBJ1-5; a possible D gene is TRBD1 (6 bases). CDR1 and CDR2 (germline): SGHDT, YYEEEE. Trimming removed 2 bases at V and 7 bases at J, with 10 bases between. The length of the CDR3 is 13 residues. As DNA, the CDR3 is TGTGCCAGCAGCTTACAGGGCGGACAGCCCCAGCATTTT. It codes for CASSLQGGQPQHF.

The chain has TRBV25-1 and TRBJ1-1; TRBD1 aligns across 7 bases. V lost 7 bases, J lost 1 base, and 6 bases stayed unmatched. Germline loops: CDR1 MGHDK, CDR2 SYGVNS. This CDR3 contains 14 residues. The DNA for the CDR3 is TGTGCCAGCACCCCGGGACAGCCGAACACTGAAGCTTTCTTT. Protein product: CASTPGQPNTEAFF.

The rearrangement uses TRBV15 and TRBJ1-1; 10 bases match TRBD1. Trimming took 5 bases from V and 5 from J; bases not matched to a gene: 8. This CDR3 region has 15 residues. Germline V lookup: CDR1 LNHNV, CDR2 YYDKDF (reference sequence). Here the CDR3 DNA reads TGTGCCACCAGCGGAACGGGACAGGGGAAGACTGAAGCTTTCTTT. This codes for CATSGTGQGKTEAFF.

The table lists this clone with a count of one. The CDR3 is CASSGTGGFNQPQHF. CDR3 DNA: TGTGCCAGTAGTGGGACAGGGGGTTTCAATCAGCCCCAGCATTTT. The chain couples TRBV19 to TRBJ1-5, with 11 nucleotides matching TRBD1. Germline V CDR1 and CDR2: LNHDA, SQIVND (reference sequence). V trimming: 5 bases; J trimming: 3 bases; junction bases outside the gene matches: 3. The CDR3 is 15 residues long.

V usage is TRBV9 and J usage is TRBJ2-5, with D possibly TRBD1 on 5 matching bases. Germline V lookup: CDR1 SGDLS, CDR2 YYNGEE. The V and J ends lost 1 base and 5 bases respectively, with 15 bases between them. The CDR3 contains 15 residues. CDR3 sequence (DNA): TGTGCCAGCAGCGTATCCCCCTCAAAGGGGGAGACCCAGTACTTC. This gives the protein CASSVSPSKGETQYF.

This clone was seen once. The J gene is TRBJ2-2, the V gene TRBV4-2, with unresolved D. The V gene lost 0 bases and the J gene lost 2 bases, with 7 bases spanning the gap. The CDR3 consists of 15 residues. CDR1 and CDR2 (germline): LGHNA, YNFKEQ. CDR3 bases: TGTGCCAGCAGCCAAGAGGGGTCTAACACCGGGGAGCTGTTTTTT. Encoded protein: CASSQEGSNTGELFF.

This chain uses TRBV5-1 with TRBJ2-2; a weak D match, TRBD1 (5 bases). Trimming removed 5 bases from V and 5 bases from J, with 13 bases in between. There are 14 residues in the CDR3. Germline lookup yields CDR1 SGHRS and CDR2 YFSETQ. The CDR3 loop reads CASRSTGGTGELFF. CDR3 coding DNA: TGCGCCAGCAGATCCACAGGTGGAACCGGGGAGCTGTTTTTT.

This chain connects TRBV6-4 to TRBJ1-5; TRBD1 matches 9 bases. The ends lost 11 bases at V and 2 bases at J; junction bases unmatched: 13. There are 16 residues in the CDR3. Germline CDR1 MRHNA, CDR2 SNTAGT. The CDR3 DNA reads TGTGCCGGAGCTGGACAGGGGCTAACTGGCAATCAGCCCCAGCATTTT. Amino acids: CAGAGQGLTGNQPQHF.

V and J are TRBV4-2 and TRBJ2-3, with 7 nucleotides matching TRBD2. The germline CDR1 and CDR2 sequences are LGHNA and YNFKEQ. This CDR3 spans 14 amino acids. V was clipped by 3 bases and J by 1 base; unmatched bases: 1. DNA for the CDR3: TGTGCCAGCAGCCAGGGACTACGCACAGATACGCAGTATTTT. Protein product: CASSQGLRTDTQYF.

The CDR3 bases are TGTGCCAGTGTGGACGTCCGCTCTGGAAACACCATATATTTT. Protein: CASVDVRSGNTIYF. The V and J genes are TRBV19 and TRBJ1-3; D is ambiguous. The V gene's germline CDR1 is LNHDA and CDR2 SQIVND (reference sequence). The CDR3 runs to 14 residues. V lost 8 bases, J lost 0 bases, and 11 bases lay in between.

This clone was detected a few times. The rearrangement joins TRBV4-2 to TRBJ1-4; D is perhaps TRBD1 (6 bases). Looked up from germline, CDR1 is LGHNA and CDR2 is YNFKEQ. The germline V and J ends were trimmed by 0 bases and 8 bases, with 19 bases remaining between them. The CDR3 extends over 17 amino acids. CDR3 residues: CASSQEGTRGAGEKLFF. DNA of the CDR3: TGTGCCAGCAGCCAAGAGGGCACAAGGGGGGCTGGCGAAAAACTGTTTTTT.

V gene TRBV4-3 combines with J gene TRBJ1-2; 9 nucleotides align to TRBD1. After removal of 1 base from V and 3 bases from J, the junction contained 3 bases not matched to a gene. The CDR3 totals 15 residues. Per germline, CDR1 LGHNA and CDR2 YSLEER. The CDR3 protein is CASSQGTGEHYGYTF. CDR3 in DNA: TGCGCCAGCAGCCAAGGGACAGGGGAGCACTATGGCTACACCTTC.

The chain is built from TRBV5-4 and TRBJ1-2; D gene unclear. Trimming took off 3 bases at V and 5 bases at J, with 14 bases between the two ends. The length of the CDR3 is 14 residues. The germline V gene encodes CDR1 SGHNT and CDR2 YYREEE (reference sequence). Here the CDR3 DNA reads TGTGCCAGCAGCTCAGGATCTTTGCCATATGGCTACACCTTC. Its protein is CASSSGSLPYGYTF.

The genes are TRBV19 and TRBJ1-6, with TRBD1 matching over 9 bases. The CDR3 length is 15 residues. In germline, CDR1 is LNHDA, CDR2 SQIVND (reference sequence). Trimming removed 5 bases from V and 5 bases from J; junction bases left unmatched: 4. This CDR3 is CASSVRQGDNSPLHF. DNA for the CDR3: TGTGCCAGTAGTGTACGACAGGGGGATAATTCACCCCTCCACTTT.

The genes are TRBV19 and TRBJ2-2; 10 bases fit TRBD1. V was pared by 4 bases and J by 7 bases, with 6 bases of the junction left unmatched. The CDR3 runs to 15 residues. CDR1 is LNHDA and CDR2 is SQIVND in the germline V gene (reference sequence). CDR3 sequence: CASSSGTGVGGELFF. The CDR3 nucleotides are TGTGCCAGTAGTAGCGGGACAGGGGTTGGCGGGGAGCTGTTTTTT. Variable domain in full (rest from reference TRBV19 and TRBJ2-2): DGGITQSPKYLFRKEGQNVTLSCEQNLNHDAMYWYRQDPGQGLRLIYYSQIVNDFQKGDIAEGYSVSREKKESFPLTVTSAQKNPTAFYLCASSSGTGVGGELFFGEGSRLTVL.

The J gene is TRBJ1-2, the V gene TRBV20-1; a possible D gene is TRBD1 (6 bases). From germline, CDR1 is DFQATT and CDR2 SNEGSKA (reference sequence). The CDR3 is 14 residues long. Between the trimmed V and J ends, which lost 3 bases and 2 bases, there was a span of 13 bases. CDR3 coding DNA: TGCAGTGCTAGTGACAGGAACAGAAACTATGGCTACACCTTC. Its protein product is CSASDRNRNYGYTF.

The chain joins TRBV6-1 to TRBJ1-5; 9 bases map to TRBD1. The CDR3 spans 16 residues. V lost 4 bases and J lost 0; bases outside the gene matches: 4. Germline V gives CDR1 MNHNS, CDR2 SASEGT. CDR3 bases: TGTGCCAGCAGTGGGGGACAGGGTTATAGCAATCAGCCCCAGCATTTT. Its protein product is CASSGGQGYSNQPQHF.

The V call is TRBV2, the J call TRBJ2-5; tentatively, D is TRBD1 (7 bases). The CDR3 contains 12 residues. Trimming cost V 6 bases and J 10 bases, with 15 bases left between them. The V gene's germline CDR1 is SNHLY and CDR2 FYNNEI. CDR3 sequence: CASRPGRGDQYF. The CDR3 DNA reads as TGTGCCAGCAGGCCTGGCAGGGGGGACCAGTACTTC. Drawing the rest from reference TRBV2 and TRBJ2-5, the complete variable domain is EPEVTQTPSHQVTQMGQEVILRCVPISNHLYFYWYRQILGQKVEFLVSFYNNEISEKSEIFDDQFSVERPDGSNFTLKIRSTKLEDSAMYFCASRPGRGDQYFGPGTRLLVL.

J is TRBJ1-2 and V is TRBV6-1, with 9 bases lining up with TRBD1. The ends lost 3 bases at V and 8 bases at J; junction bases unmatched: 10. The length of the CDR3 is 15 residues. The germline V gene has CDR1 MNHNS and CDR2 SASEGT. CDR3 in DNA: TGTGCCAGCAGTGAGAACCAGGGACAGGGCCACGGCTACACCTTC. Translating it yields CASSENQGQGHGYTF.

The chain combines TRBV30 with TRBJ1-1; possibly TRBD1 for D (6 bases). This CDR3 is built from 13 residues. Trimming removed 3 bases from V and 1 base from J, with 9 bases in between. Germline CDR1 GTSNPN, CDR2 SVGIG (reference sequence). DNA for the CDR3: TGTGCCTGGAGCATAGGGGGGAACACTGAAGCTTTCTTT. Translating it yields CAWSIGGNTEAFF.

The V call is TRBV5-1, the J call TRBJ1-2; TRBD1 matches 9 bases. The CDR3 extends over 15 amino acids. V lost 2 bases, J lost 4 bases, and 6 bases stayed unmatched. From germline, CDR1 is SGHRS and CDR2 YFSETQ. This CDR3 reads CASSFVTGGIYGYTF. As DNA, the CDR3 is TGCGCCAGCAGCTTCGTTACAGGGGGCATCTATGGCTACACCTTC.

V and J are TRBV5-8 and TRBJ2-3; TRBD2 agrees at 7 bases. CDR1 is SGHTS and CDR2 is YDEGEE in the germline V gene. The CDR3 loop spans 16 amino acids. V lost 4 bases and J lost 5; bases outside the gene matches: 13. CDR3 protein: CASSPRWSGAGDTQYF. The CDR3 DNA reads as TGTGCCAGCAGCCCCCGTTGGAGCGGGGCTGGAGATACGCAGTATTTT.

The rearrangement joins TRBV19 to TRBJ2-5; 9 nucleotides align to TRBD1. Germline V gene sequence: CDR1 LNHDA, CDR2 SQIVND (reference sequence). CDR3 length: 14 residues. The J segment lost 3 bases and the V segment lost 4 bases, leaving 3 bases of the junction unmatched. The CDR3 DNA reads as TGTGCCAGTAGTACACAGGGGGCGGAAGAGACCCAGTACTTC. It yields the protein CASSTQGAEETQYF.

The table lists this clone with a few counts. The DNA for the CDR3 is TGTGCCAGCAGCCCTGGAGGAGCGGGGCGCACAGATACGCAGTATTTT. Translating gives CASSPGGAGRTDTQYF. J is TRBJ2-3 and V is TRBV11-3; 7 bases align to TRBD2. The CDR3 length is 16 residues. Losses at the gene ends were 5 bases for V and 1 base for J; bases not matched to a gene: 9. Germline-derived CDR1 and CDR2 are SGHNT and YENEEA.

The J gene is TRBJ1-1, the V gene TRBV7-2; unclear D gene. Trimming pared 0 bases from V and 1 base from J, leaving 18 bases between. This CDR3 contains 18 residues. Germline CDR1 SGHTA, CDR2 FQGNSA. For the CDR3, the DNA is TGTGCCAGCAGCTTAGCCTCCCCCTCGTCTAGACCGAACACTGAAGCTTTCTTT. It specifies CASSLASPSSRPNTEAFF. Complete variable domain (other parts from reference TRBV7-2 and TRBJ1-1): GAGVSQSPSNKVTEKGKDVELRCDPISGHTALYWYRQSLGQGLEFLIYFQGNSAPDKSGLPSDRFSAERTGGSVSTLTIQRTQQEDSAVYLCASSLASPSSRPNTEAFFGQGTRLTVV.

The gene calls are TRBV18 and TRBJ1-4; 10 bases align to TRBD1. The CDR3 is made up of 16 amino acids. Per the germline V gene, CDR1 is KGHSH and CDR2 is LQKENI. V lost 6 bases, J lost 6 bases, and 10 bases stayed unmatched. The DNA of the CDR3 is TGTGCCAGCTCGCCTACCACCGGGACAGGGGATGAAAAACTGTTTTTT. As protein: CASSPTTGTGDEKLFF.